This TCR beta chain was captured in a study of blood T cell repertoires in COVID-19. Study context: PBMCs, B-cell-depleted T cells, or T cells provided the cDNA or gDNA that made up the material.

In terms of age and location, participants ranged from about 18 to 100 years and lived in approximately 24 US areas. V gave up 4 bases and J gave up 3 bases, with 12 bases separating them. This CDR3 contains 14 residues. The germline V gene has CDR1 LGHNA and CDR2 YNFKEQ. As handled by the study authors: Reference gene primer amplification yielded estimated nucleated cell counts. This table comes from immunoSEQ multiplex PCR, and its TCRdb copy is limited to in-frame clones, with some not included. For V, J and clone size, that table is used; D and trimming come from the DNA. The profile shows approximately 220,000 clones, 83% of them singletons.

The sequence came from a woman aged 40 to 50 who had been exposed to COVID-19. Sequenced material: PBMCs or T cells enriched from blood (not recorded which). This chain links TRBV4-2 with TRBJ1-1; D is undetermined. This CDR3 reads CASSLAGRDTEAFF. In DNA, the CDR3 is TGTGCCAGCAGCCTCGCGGGCCGGGACACTGAAGCTTTCTTT.